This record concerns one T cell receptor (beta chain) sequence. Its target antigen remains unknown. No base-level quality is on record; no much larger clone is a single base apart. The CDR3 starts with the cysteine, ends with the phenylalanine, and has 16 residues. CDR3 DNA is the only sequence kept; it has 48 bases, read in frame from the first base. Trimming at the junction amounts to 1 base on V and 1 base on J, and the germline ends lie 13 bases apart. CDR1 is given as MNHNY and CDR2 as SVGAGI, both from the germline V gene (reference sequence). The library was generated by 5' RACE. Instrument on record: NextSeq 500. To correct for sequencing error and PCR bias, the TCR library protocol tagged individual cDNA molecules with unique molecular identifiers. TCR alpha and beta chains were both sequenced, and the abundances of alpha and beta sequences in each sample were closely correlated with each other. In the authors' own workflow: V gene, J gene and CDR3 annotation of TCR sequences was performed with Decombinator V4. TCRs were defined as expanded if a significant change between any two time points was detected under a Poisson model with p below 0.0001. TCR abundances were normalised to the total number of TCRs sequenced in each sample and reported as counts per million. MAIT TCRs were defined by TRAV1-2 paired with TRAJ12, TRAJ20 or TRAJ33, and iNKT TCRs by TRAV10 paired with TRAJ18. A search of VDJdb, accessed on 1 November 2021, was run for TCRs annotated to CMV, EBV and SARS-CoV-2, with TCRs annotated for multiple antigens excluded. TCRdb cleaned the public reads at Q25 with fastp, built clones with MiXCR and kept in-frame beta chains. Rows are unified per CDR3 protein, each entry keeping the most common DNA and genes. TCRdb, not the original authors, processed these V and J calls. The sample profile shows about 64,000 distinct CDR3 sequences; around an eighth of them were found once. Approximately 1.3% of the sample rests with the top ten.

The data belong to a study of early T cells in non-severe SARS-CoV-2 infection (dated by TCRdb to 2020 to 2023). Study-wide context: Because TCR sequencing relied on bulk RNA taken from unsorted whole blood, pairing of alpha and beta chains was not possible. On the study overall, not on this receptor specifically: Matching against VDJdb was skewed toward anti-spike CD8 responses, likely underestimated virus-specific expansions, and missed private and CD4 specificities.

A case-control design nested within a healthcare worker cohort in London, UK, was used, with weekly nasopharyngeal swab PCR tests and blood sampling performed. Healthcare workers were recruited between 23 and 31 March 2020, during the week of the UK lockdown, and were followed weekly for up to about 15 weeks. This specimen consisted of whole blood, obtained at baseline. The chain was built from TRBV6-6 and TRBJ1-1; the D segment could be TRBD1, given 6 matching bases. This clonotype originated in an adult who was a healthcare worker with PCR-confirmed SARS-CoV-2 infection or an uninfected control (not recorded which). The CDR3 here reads CASSYWTGTQNTEAFF. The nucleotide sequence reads TGTGCCAGCAGTTACTGGACCGGGACACAGAACACTGAAGCTTTCTTT.